This TCR beta chain originates from a study of blood T cell dynamics during melanoma immunotherapy. Time point given: week 3, after first cycle of checkpoint inhibitor. With regard to this clone: Antigen specificity is unknown.

A fixed DNA input of around 0.35 ug was used per bulk PBMC sample. This table comes from immunoSEQ multiplex PCR, and its TCRdb copy is limited to in-frame clones, with some not included. The sample lists 7,900 or so clones, more than 75% occurring once. Looked up from germline, CDR1 is SNHLY and CDR2 is FYNNEI. This CDR3 contains 13 residues. V was shortened by 8 bases and J by 3 bases, with 11 bases between the two germline ends. Study-wide results and limits: Whether repertoire-driving clones were melanoma-specific could not be determined. At W3, later disease-control patients showed bifurcated PBMC repertoire changes, unlike progressors.

The sequenced sample was blood, obtained from a patient treated with checkpoint blockade. This clonotype originated in a human donor with melanoma. The chain links TRBV2 to TRBJ1-5, with D possibly being TRBD1 (5 bases). CDR3 coding DNA: TGTGCCAGCGGGCAGGGCCCCAATCAGCCCCAGCATTTT. Translated: CASGQGPNQPQHF.